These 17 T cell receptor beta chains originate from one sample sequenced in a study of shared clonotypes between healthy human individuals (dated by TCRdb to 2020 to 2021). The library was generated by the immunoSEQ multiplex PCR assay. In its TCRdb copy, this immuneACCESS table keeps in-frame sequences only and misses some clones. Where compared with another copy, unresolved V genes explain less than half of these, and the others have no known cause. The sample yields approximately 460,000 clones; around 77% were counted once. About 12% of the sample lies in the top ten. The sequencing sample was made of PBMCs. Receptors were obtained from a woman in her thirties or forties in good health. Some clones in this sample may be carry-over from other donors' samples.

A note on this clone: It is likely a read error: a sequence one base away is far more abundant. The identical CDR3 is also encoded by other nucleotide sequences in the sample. For the CDR3, the DNA is TGTGCCAGCAGCCCCAGACTAGCGGGAGATGACGGGGAGCTGTTCTTT. Residues: CASSPRLAGDDGELFF. The chain is built from TRBV7-3 and TRBJ2-2; 12 bases fit TRBD2. CDR1 SGHTA and CDR2 FQGTGA come from the germline V gene. This CDR3 has 16 residues.

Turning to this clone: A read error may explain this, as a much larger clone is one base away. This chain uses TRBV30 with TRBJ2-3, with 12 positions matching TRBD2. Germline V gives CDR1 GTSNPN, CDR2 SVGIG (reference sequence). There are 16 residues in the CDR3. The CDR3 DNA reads TGTGCCTGGAGTGTCCCTAGCGGGAGGGCTACAGGTACGCAGTATTTT. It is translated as CAWSVPSGRATGTQYF.

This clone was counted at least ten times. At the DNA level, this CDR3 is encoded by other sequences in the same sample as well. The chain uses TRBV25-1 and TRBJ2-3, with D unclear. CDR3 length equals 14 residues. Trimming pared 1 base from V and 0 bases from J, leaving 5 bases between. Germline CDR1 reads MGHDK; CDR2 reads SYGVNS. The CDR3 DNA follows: TGTGCCAGCAGTGAATCGTTTAGCACAGATACGCAGTATTTT. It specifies CASSESFSTDTQYF.

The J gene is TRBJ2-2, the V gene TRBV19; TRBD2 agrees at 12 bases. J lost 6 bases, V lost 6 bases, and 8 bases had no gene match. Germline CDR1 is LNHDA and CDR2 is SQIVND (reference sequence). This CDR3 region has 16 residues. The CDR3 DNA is TGTGCCAGTAGGACTAGCGGGAGATCAGGAGCCGGGGAGCTGTTTTTT. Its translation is CASRTSGRSGAGELFF.

CDR3 bases: TGTGCCAGCAGGCCTGCCTCGGGACGACCTAACGAGCAGTACTTC. Its protein is CASRPASGRPNEQYF. The rearrangement joins TRBV28 to TRBJ2-5; D is tentatively TRBD1 or TRBD2 (5 bases each). The DNA end is more similar to TRBJ2-7, so the J call may be wrong. Germline V gives CDR1 MDHEN, CDR2 SYDVKM. This CDR3 comprises 15 residues.

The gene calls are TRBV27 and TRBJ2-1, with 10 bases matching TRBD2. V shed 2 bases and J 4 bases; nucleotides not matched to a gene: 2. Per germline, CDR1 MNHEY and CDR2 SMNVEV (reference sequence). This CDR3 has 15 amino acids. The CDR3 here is CASSLLAGDYNEQFF. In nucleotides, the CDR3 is TGTGCCAGCAGTTTACTAGCGGGAGATTACAATGAGCAGTTCTTC.

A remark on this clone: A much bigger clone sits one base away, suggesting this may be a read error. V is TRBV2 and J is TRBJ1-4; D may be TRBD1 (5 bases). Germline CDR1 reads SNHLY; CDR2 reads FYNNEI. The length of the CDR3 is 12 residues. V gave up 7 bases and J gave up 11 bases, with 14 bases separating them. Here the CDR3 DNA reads TGTGCCAGCACCGGGGAGGGGTTGAAACTGTTTTTT. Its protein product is CASTGEGLKLFF.

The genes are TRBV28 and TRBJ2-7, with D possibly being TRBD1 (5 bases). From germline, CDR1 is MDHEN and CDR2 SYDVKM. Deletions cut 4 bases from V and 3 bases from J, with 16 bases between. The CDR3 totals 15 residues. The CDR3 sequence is CASSSPFQGDYEQYF. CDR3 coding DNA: TGTGCCAGCAGTTCCCCCTTCCAGGGTGACTACGAGCAGTACTTC.

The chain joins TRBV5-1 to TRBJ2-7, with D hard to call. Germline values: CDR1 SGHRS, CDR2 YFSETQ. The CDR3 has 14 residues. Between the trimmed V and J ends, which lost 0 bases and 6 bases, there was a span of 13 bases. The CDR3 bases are TGCGCCAGCAGCTTGGCCCCAGGTATTATCGAGCAGTACTTC. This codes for CASSLAPGIIEQYF.

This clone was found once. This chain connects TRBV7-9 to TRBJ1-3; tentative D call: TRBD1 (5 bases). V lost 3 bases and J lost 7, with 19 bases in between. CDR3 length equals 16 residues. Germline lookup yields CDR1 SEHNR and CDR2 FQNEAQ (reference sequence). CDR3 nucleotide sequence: TGTGCCAGCAGCTTGAGGGAGGGGCCTAGGCGGAACACCATATATTTT. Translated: CASSLREGPRRNTIYF.

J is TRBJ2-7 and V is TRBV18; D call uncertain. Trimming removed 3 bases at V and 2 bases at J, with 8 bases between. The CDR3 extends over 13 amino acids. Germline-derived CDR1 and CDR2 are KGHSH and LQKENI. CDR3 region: CASSPNGAYEQYF. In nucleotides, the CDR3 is TGTGCCAGCTCACCGAACGGAGCCTACGAGCAGTACTTC.

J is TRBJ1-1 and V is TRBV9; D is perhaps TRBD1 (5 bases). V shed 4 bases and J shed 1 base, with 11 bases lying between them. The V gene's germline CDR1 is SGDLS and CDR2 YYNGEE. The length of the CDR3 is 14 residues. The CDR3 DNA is TGTGCCAGCAGCCCGGGGGGATGGAACACTGAAGCTTTCTTT. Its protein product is CASSPGGWNTEAFF.

The CDR3 spells CAISESRQSAQFF. Written as DNA, the CDR3 is TGTGCCATCAGTGAGTCCCGACAGTCTGCGCAGTTCTTC. The rearrangement joins TRBV10-3 to TRBJ2-1; possible D gene TRBD1, 5 bases. Deletions cut 0 bases from V and 12 bases from J, with 12 bases between. CDR1 ENHRY and CDR2 SYGVKD come from the germline V gene. The CDR3 spans 13 residues.

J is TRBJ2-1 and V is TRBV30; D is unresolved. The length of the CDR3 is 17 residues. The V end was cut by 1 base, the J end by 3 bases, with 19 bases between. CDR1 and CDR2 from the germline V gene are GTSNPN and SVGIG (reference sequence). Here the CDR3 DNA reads TGTGCCTGGAGTGCTGACACGACCAACAAGGTCTACAATGAGCAGTTCTTC. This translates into CAWSADTTNKVYNEQFF.

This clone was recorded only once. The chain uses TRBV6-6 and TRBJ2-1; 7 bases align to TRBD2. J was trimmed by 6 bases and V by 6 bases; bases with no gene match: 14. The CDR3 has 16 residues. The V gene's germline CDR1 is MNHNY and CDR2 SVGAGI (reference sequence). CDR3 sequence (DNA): TGTGCCAGCAGCCCGCCTGGCGGGAGTGTACCCAATGAGCAGTTCTTC. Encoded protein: CASSPPGGSVPNEQFF.

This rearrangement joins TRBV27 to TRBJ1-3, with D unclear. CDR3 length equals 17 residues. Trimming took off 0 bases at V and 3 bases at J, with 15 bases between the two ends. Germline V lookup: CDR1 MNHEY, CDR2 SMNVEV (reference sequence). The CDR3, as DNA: TGTGCCAGCAGTTTATCGTATCCGCGGAGAGATGGAAACACCATATATTTT. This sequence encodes CASSLSYPRRDGNTIYF.

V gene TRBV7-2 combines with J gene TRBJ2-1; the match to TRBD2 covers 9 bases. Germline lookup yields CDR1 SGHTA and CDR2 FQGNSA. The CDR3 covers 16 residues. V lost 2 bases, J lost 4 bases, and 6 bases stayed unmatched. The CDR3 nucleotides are TGTGCCAGCAGCTTACGTCTAGCGGGATTATACAATGAGCAGTTCTTC. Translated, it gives CASSLRLAGLYNEQFF.